This T cell receptor beta chain was sequenced during a study of cytomegalovirus exposure and HLA in healthy donors. 60 Vbeta and 13 Jbeta primers were used in PCR. As originally analysed: In a later analysis, the count reached roughly 80 million unique TCR beta chains, with around 11 million shared. Only in-frame clones appear in the TCRdb table, and some are missing; sequencing was by immunoSEQ multiplex PCR. V, J and clone size are taken as reported in that table, and D and trimming were inferred from the DNA itself. There are 110,000 to 150,000 clones in the sample; about two thirds occur only once, and around 2.2% lies in the top ten. Overall study results and limits: Later genetic work tied a missense DCLRE1C variant to beta-chain V and J trimming. A later analysis showed TCR association rates differing by HLA locus, peaking at DRB1 and lowest at HLA-C.

A remark on this clone: Its specificity is not known.

Donors had nominal health at sampling but likely had unrecorded immune exposures. Sequenced sample: PBMCs. This clonotype was sampled from a man aged 40-49 years in good health and CMV-seronegative.

The CDR3 is CASSIGQGVYEQYF. The CDR3 DNA reads as TGTGCCAGCAGTATCGGACAGGGGGTATACGAGCAGTACTTC. The chain is built from TRBV27 and TRBJ2-7, with 10 bases aligning to TRBD1. V trimming: 5 bases; J trimming: 4 bases; junction bases outside the gene matches: 5. The CDR3 has 14 residues. Germline CDR1 reads MNHEY; CDR2 reads SMNVEV (reference sequence).